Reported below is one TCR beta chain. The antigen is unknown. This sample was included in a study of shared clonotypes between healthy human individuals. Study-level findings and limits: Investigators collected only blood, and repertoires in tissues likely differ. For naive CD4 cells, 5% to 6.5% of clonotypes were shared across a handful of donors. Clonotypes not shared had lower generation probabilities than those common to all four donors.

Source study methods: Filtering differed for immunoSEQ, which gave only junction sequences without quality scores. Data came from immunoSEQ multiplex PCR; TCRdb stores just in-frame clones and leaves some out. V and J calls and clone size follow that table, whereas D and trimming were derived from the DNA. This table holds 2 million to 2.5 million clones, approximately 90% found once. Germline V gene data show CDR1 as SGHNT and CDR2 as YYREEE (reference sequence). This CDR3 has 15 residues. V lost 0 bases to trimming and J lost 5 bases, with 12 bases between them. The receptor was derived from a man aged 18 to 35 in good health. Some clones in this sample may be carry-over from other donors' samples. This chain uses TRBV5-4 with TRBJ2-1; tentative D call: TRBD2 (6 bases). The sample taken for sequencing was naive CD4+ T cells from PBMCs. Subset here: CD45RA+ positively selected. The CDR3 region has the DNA TGTGCCAGCAGCTTGGGCGGGGTGGAGGACAATGAGCAGTTCTTC. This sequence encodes CASSLGGVEDNEQFF.